The text below deals with one T cell receptor (beta chain). Study members were between about 18 and 89 years old and lived in about two dozen US regions. Self-reported history from a screening survey and questionnaire set each donor's cohort. Sequencing used immunoSEQ multiplex PCR; TCRdb keeps in-frame clones, though not all of them. The sample contains hundreds of thousands of clones, 88% of which appear only once. The germline V and J ends were trimmed by 5 bases and 0 bases, with 16 bases remaining between them. The CDR3 totals 17 residues. Germline V gene data show CDR1 as SEHNR and CDR2 as FQNEAQ (reference sequence). These data belong to a study of blood T cell repertoires in COVID-19. Study-level background: COVID-19 samples, acute and convalescent, were from the United States, Italy and Spain. The cDNA or gDNA used as material had been derived from T cells, B-cell-depleted T cells, or PBMCs.

The sequence derives from a woman aged 40 to 50 with acute COVID-19. Sequenced material: PBMCs or T cells enriched from blood (not recorded which). The chain has TRBV7-9 and TRBJ2-2; the D gene is possibly TRBD2 (7 bases). The CDR3 nucleotides read TGTGCCAGCAGCCCCAGGGGCGGGGGCCCGAACACCGGGGAGCTGTTTTTT. This gives the protein CASSPRGGGPNTGELFF.